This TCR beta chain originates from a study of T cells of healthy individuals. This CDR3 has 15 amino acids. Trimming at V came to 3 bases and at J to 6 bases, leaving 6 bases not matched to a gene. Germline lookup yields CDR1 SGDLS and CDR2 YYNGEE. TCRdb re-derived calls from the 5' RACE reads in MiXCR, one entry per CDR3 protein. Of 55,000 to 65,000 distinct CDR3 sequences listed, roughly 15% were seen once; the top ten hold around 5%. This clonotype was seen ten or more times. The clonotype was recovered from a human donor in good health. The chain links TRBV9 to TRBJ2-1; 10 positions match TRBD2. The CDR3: CASSASGSSGNEQFF. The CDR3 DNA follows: TGTGCCAGCAGCGCTAGCGGGAGTTCCGGCAATGAGCAGTTCTTC.